This T cell receptor beta chain was captured by sequencing in a study of CD8 T cells in Susac syndrome. Study-wide results and limits: In Susac syndrome, CD4+ T cell repertoires lacked any clonal expansion.

RNA was extracted with the RNeasy kit, and a quantity of about 0.45 to 1 ug was reverse transcribed using random hexamers. An immunoSEQ multiplex PCR amplified TCR beta CDR3 over 54 Vbeta and 13 Jbeta. From the immunoSEQ multiplex PCR reads, TCRdb called clonotypes with MiXCR, one entry per CDR3 protein. The sample lists about 190,000 distinct CDR3 sequences; 91% were seen once. The CD8+ and CD4+ T cells were negatively isolated, with the TEMRA cells enriched by FACS. Trimming left V 5 bases short and J 0 bases short, with 11 bases between. The CDR3 is 14 amino acids. This clonotype was seen a single time. Antigen unknown.

This TCR was sampled from a human donor with Susac syndrome. The rearrangement links TRBV12-3 or TRBV12-4 to TRBJ2-7, with no clear D. Material for sequencing was CD4+ T cells from PBMCs. This chain's CDR3 is CASSERVDSYEQYF. In DNA form, the CDR3 reads TGTGCCAGCAGTGAACGAGTAGACTCCTACGAGCAGTACTTC.